This TCR beta chain was documented in a study of cytomegalovirus exposure and HLA in healthy donors (dated by TCRdb to the late 2010s). With respect to the entire study: A later analysis indicated that the 110 or so validation repertoires were generated on the platform also employed for the approximately 700 repertoires of the first cohort. To predict cytomegalovirus infection status, the study brought together high-throughput TCR immunosequencing, statistical association of individual TCRs with disease status, and machine learning. The aim of the study was to test whether cataloging public T cell receptors could identify signatures of past pathogen exposure. Besides the first cohort of 666 subjects, a separate validation cohort made up of 120 different subjects was used. Beyond this particular receptor, the publication reports: Three of the identified cytomegalovirus-associated TCR beta chains were confirmed in vitro to be specific for cytomegalovirus antigens. In the study, 150 to 200 TCR beta chains were listed as associated with cytomegalovirus. According to the authors, the approach could potentially be generalized to other disease states and immunological phenotypes. A later analysis lacked HLA typing for the validation cohort, so it scored co-occurrence in that cohort across all 110 or so repertoires. The classifier was reported to diagnose cytomegalovirus status with high specificity and sensitivity in both the original cohort and the validation cohort. Of the cluster scores, approximately 95% were above 0 in a later analysis, which found that TCRs clustered in the first cohort also tended to co-occur in the 120 or so validation repertoires. Across donors, most TCR sequences were observed very rarely, whereas some public TCRs were present in many individuals.

Donors formed part of the validation cohort, which comprised 120 subjects and was distinct from the first cohort of 666 subjects. The receptor library was made with the immunoSEQ multiplex PCR assay. The published analysis was carried out like this. To diagnose cytomegalovirus status from the catalog of TCR beta chain sequences, a statistical classification framework was built. Not all clones reach the TCRdb copy of this immuneACCESS table, which keeps in-frame sequences only. Checked studies attribute under half of the gap to unresolved V genes and leave the rest unexplained. V and J calls and clone size are as listed in that table; D and trimming were resolved from the DNA. The table for this sample lists 150,000 to 180,000 clones; about 88% of them were counted only once. Clones ranked in the top ten supply approximately 20% of the sample. Turning to this clone: Its specific antigen is unknown. Base-call qualities are not available, and no considerably larger clone is one nucleotide away.

Counted from cysteine to phenylalanine, this CDR3 has 14 amino acids. Only CDR3 DNA is held: 42 bases, read in frame from base 1. CDR1 and CDR2, per the germline V gene, are SGHTA and FQGNSA. The V end loses 5 bases and the J end loses 4 bases, and a stretch of 14 bases separates them. This clonotype originated in a man younger than 35 in good health and CMV-seropositive. Recombination connected TRBV7-2 to TRBJ2-5; TRBD1 is possibly the D segment (7 matching bases). Sample: PBMCs. The base sequence is TGTGCCAGCAGCGCGAGCAGGGGGGTAGAGACCCAGTACTTC. This yields the protein CASSASRGVETQYF.